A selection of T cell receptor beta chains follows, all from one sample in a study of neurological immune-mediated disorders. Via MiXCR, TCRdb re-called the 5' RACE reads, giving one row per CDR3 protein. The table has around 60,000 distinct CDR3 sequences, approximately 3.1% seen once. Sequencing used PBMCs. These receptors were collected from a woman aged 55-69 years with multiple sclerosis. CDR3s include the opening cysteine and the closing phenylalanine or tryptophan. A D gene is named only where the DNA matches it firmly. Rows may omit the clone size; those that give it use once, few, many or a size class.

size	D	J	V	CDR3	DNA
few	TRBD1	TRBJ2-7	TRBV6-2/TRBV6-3	CASSWTGMGGYEQYF	TGTGCCAGCAGCTGGACAGGGATGGGGGGCTACGAGCAGTACTTC
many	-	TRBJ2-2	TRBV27	CASNPGPRNTGELFF	TGTGCCAGCAATCCGGGTCCCCGAAACACCGGGGAGCTGTTTTTT
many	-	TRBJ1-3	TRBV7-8	CASSPGVEARWGNTIYF	TGTGCCAGCAGCCCCGGGGTCGAGGCACGGTGGGGAAACACCATATATTTT
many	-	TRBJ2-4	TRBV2	CASSARAAGAKNIQYF	TGTGCCAGCAGTGCCAGGGCGGCTGGAGCCAAAAACATTCAGTACTTC
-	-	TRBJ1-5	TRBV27	CASSLVGVWPQHF	TGTGCCAGCAGTTTGGTGGGGGTTTGGCCCCAGCATTTT
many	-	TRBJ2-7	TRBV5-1	CASSLGRKYEQYF	TGCGCCAGCAGCTTGGGGCGAAAATACGAGCAGTACTTC
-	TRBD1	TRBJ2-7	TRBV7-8	CASSLARQGLASYEQYF	TGTGCCAGCAGCTTAGCTCGACAGGGTCTGGCTTCCTACGAGCAGTACTTC
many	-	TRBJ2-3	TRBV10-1	CASSGLAPTDTQYF	TGCGCCAGCAGTGGCCTAGCGCCCACAGATACGCAGTATTTT
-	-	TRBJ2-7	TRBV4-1	CASSQGGVEQYF	TGCGCCAGCAGCCAAGGAGGGGTTGAGCAGTACTTC
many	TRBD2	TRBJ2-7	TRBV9	CASSETSPGEQYF	TGTGCCAGCAGCGAGACTAGCCCGGGCGAGCAGTACTTC
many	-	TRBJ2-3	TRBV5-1	CASSLEDVTDTQYF	TGCGCCAGCAGCTTGGAGGACGTCACAGATACGCAGTATTTT
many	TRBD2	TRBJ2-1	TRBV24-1	CATSDRTSGSRDEQFF	TGTGCCACCAGTGATCGGACTAGCGGGAGTCGCGATGAGCAGTTCTTC
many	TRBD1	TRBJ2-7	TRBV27	CASSSPGQGAYEQYF	TGTGCCAGCAGTTCGCCGGGACAGGGGGCGTACGAGCAGTACTTC
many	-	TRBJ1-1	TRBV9	CASWSGQMNTEAFF	TGTGCCAGTTGGTCCGGACAGATGAACACTGAAGCTTTCTTT
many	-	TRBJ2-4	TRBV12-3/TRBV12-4	CASSWDSGLAKNIQYF	TGTGCCAGCAGTTGGGACTCGGGATTAGCCAAAAACATTCAGTACTTC
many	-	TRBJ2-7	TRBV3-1	CASSQAPRGEQYF	TGTGCCAGCAGCCAAGCCCCCCGGGGTGAGCAGTACTTC
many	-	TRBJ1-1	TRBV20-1	CSARYKTEAFF	TGCAGTGCTAGGTATAAAACTGAAGCTTTCTTT
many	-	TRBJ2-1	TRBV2	CASSKRSQLKGNEQFF	TGTGCCAGCAGCAAGCGGTCTCAACTAAAAGGGAATGAGCAGTTCTTC
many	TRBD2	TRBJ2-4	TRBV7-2	CASSPVGGLGNIQYF	TGTGCCAGCAGCCCAGTCGGGGGGTTGGGGAACATTCAGTACTTC
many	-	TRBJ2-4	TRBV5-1	CASSSAFREPKNIQYF	TGCGCCAGCAGCTCGGCATTCAGAGAGCCCAAAAACATTCAGTACTTC
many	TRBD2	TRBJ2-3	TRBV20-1	CSARDFETSSSDTQYF	TGCAGTGCTAGAGATTTCGAGACTAGCAGCTCAGATACGCAGTATTTT
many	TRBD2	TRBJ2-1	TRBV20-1	CSARESRGGPDEQFF	TGCAGTGCTAGAGAGTCGCGGGGGGGGCCGGATGAGCAGTTCTTC
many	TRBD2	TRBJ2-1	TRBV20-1	CSARDKPGTSGNEQFF	TGCAGTGCTAGAGACAAGCCGGGGACTAGCGGCAATGAGCAGTTCTTC
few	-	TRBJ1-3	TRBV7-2	CASSSSPQRGNTIYF	TGTGCCAGCAGCTCCTCCCCGCAGAGGGGAAACACCATATATTTT
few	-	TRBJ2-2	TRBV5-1	CASRPNVDTGELFF	TGCGCCAGCAGACCGAACGTTGACACCGGGGAGCTGTTTTTT
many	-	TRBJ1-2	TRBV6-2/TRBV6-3	CASSYTGLYGYTF	TGTGCCAGCAGTTACACCGGACTCTATGGCTACACCTTC
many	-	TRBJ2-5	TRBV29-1	CSVDGDQETQYF	TGCAGCGTTGATGGGGACCAAGAGACCCAGTACTTC
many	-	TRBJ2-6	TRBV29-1	CSVSGQNSGANVLTF	TGCAGCGTCTCAGGACAAAACTCTGGGGCCAACGTCCTGACTTTC
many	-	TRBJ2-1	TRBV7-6	CASSFFIGNEQFF	TGTGCCAGCAGCTTTTTTATTGGGAATGAGCAGTTCTTC
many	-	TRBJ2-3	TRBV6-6	CASLPGGDTQYF	TGTGCCAGCCTCCCTGGAGGAGATACGCAGTATTTT
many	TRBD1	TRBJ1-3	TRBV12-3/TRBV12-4	CASRRPGQGAGNTIYF	TGTGCCAGCAGGCGACCGGGACAGGGGGCCGGAAACACCATATATTTT
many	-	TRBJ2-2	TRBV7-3	CASSSGAGELFF	TGTGCCAGCAGCTCTGGAGCCGGGGAGCTGTTTTTT
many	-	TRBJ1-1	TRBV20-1	CSARDPRQGTTEAFF	TGCAGTGCTAGAGATCCCAGGCAGGGCACGACTGAAGCTTTCTTT
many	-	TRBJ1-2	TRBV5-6	CASSRQDYGYTF	TGTGCCAGCAGCAGACAGGACTATGGCTACACCTTC
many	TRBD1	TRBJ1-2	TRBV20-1	CSARQATGTGGDYTF	TGCAGTGCTAGACAAGCCACCGGGACAGGGGGCGACTACACCTTC
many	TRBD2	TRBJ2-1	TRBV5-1	CASSLEAAGGAYNEQFF	TGCGCCAGCAGCTTGGAGGCAGCGGGAGGGGCCTACAATGAGCAGTTCTTC
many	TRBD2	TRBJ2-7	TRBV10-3	CAISGTSWYEQYF	TGTGCCATCAGTGGGACTAGCTGGTACGAGCAGTACTTC
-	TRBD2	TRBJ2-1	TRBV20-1	CSAMSGGYNEQFF	TGCAGTGCTATGAGCGGGGGGTACAATGAGCAGTTCTTC
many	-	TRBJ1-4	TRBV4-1	CASSLRRGGNEKLFF	TGCGCCAGCAGCCTCCGACGGGGAGGTAATGAAAAACTGTTTTTT
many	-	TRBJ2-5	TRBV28	CASSPYLLEGLEETQYF	TGTGCCAGCAGTCCCTACTTGCTGGAGGGCTTGGAAGAGACCCAGTACTTC
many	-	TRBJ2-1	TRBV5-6	CASTSGHEQFF	TGTGCCAGCACCTCGGGACATGAGCAGTTCTTC
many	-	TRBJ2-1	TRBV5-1	CASSLFAGGAYNEQFF	TGCGCCAGCAGCTTGTTCGCTGGGGGCGCCTACAATGAGCAGTTCTTC
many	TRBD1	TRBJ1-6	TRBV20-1	CSARDGQADFRSPLHF	TGCAGTGCTAGAGATGGACAGGCCGACTTTCGGTCACCCCTCCACTTT
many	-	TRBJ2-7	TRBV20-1	CSARDDLGTRTHEQYF	TGCAGTGCTAGAGACGACCTGGGCACACGCACCCACGAGCAGTACTTC
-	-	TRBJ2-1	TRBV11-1	CASSPLRQRYNEQFF	TGTGCCAGCAGCCCACTAAGGCAAAGATACAATGAGCAGTTCTTC
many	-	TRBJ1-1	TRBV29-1	CSAMIGLGTEAFF	TGCAGCGCTATGATAGGGTTGGGGACTGAAGCTTTCTTT
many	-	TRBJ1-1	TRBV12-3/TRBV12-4	CASSLKQKNTEAFF	TGTGCCAGCAGTCTCAAACAGAAGAACACTGAAGCTTTCTTT
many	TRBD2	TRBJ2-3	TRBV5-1	CASSPGLAGGPDTQYF	TGCGCCAGCAGCCCGGGACTAGCGGGAGGGCCAGATACGCAGTATTTT
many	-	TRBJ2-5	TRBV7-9	CASSPGTAETQETQYF	TGTGCCAGCAGCCCGGGAACAGCAGAAACCCAAGAGACCCAGTACTTC
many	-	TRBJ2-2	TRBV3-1	CASSRRTGELFF	TGTGCCAGCAGCCGTAGGACCGGGGAGCTGTTTTTT
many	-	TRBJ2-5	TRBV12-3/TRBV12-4	CASSTRAMIETQYF	TGTGCCAGCAGCACCAGAGCGATGATCGAGACCCAGTACTTC